A selection of T cell receptor beta chains follows, all from one sample in a study of cytomegalovirus exposure and HLA in healthy donors. The table came from immunoSEQ multiplex PCR; TCRdb's copy has only in-frame clones and leaves some out. This table holds over 110,000 clones, around 80% found once. Material for sequencing was PBMCs. These receptors all come from a female donor in good health and CMV-seronegative. Both conserved end residues are part of each CDR3. Fields, in order: CDR3 length, V gene, D gene, clone size, J gene, CDR3 DNA, CDR3 protein. D genes are given only for firm matches. The size of a clone is reported for some rows only, either as once, few or many, or as a class for expanded clones.

>13|TRBV6-5|TRBD2|.|TRBJ2-3
TGTGCCAGCAGTCTAGCGGGCACAGATACGCAGTATTTT
CASSLAGTDTQYF
>14|TRBV19|.|.|TRBJ2-5
TGTGCCAGTAGTCCCTCGGGACTGGCGCGCACCCAGTACTTC
CASSPSGLARTQYF
>14|TRBV28|TRBD1|.|TRBJ1-2
TGTGCCAGCAGTTTGGCCAGGGGGGCCTATGGCTACCCCTTC
CASSLARGAYGYPF
>15|TRBV21-1|.|.|TRBJ2-5
TGTGCCAGCAGCAAAGAAATCCGGTGTTATGAGACCCAGTACTTC
CASSKEIRCYETQYF
>14|TRBV11-2|.|.|TRBJ2-7
TGTGCCAGCAGCTTATGGCGGGGTAACTACGAGCAGTACTTC
CASSLWRGNYEQYF
>15|TRBV6-5|.|.|TRBJ2-5
TGTGCCAGCAGTGCCGGACAGCTGTACCAAGAGACCCAGTACTTC
CASSAGQLYQETQYF
>16|TRBV28|TRBD1|.|TRBJ2-5
TGTGCCAGCAGTTTCTACGGACAGGGCAAACGAGAGACCCAGTACTTC
CASSFYGQGKRETQYF
>15|TRBV10-1|.|.|TRBJ1-3
TGCGCCAGCAGTGCCCGCCTGAGCTCTGGAAACACCATATATTTT
CASSARLSSGNTIYF
>14|TRBV30|.|.|TRBJ2-1
TGTGCCTGGAGTGGGGGGGGGACAATGCCCCTCCAGTTCTTC
CAWSGGGTMPLQFF
>13|TRBV5-4|.|.|TRBJ1-2
TGTGCCAGTAGCGCACAGGGCAACTATGGCTACACCTTC
CASSAQGNYGYTF
>15|TRBV5-1|TRBD2|.|TRBJ2-5
TGCGCCAGCAGCCTCGTTGGGAGGGGTGAAGAGACCCAGTACTTC
CASSLVGRGEETQYF
>16|TRBV4-3|.|.|TRBJ1-2
TGCGCCAGCAGCCAAGGGGTGGAAGGGGATTCCTATGGCTACACCTTC
CASSQGVEGDSYGYTF
>19|TRBV2|TRBD2|.|TRBJ2-2
TGTGCCAGCAGTGACCACTTGACTAGCGGGAGGCCTGGCACCGGGGAGCTGTTTTTT
CASSDHLTSGRPGTGELFF
>13|TRBV5-6|.|few|TRBJ2-7
TGTGCCAGCAGTCCAAGAGTTCCCAACGAGCAGTACTTC
CASSPRVPNEQYF
>15|TRBV6-5|.|.|TRBJ1-2
TGTGCCAGCAAAGCGACAGTGGATGGGTTGTATGGCTACCCCTTC
CASKATVDGLYGYPF
>16|TRBV7-3|TRBD1|.|TRBJ1-2
TGTGCCAGCAGCTTACCAAGCTTGACAGGGCCCACGATATACACCTTC
CASSLPSLTGPTIYTF
>13|TRBV7-9|.|.|TRBJ1-2
TGTGCCAGCAGCTTGGGGGGGAACTATGGCTACACCTTC
CASSLGGNYGYTF
>13|TRBV5-1|TRBD2|.|TRBJ2-5
TGCGCCAGCGGACTAGCGGGAGATCAGACCCAGTACTTC
CASGLAGDQTQYF
>14|TRBV13|TRBD1|.|TRBJ1-2
TGTGCCAGCAGCTTAGGACAGGGGGCTTTTAGCTACACCTTC
CASSLGQGAFSYTF
>14|TRBV28|TRBD1|.|TRBJ2-1
TGTGCCAGCAGTCCGGACAGGGGGCTCGGTGAGCAGTTCTTC
CASSPDRGLGEQFF
>12|TRBV27|TRBD1|.|TRBJ1-2
TGTGCCACTGTGACAGGGAACCATGGCTACACCTTC
CATVTGNHGYTF
>14|TRBV19|TRBD1|.|TRBJ1-2
TGTGCCAGCTCCCTCCCAGGGGGCAACTATGGCTACACCTTC
CASSLPGGNYGYTF
>16|TRBV6-5|TRBD2|.|TRBJ2-7
TGTGCCAGCAGTTACCGATCAGCGGGAGGGGCCCGCGAGCAGTACTTC
CASSYRSAGGAREQYF
>14|TRBV5-5|TRBD1|.|TRBJ1-2
TGTGCCAGCAGCCGGACAGGGCCCGGGTTAGGCTACACCTTC
CASSRTGPGLGYTF
>15|TRBV27|TRBD1|.|TRBJ2-2
TGTGCCAGCAGCCGAGGGACAGCGAACACCGGGGAGCTGTTTTTT
CASSRGTANTGELFF
>13|TRBV7-9|.|.|TRBJ2-2
TGTGCCAGCACCCCCCACAGGGCCGGGGAGCTGTTTTTT
CASTPHRAGELFF
>13|TRBV30|TRBD1|.|TRBJ2-7
TGTGCCTGGAGCCTAGGGACAGGGAGCGAGCAGTACTTC
CAWSLGTGSEQYF
>14|TRBV5-4|TRBD2|.|TRBJ2-1
TGTGCCAGCAGCCGCCGGGACTACCACAATGAGCAGTTCTTC
CASSRRDYHNEQFF
>15|TRBV19|.|.|TRBJ2-5
TGTGCCAGTAGTATAGGTATAAGGGGCGCGGAGACCCAGTACTTC
CASSIGIRGAETQYF
>18|TRBV5-4|TRBD1|.|TRBJ2-5
TGTGCCAGCAGCTTGGGGTTAACAGGGGGCAGTAGCCAAGAGACCCAGTACTTC
CASSLGLTGGSSQETQYF
>15|TRBV5-1|TRBD2|.|TRBJ2-1
TGCGCCAGCAGCACAACTAGCGGGAGTCTGATTGAGCAGTTCTTC
CASSTTSGSLIEQFF
>13|TRBV6-1|.|.|TRBJ1-5
TGTGCCAGCGAGGTGTGGGGCAATCAGCCCCAGCATTTT
CASEVWGNQPQHF
>14|TRBV5-1|TRBD1|.|TRBJ1-2
TGCGCCAGCAGGCCCGGACAGGGTCCCTATGGCTACACCTTC
CASRPGQGPYGYTF
>13|TRBV11-2|.|.|TRBJ2-3
TGTGCCAGCAGCTTTCTCAGCACAGATACGCAGTATTTT
CASSFLSTDTQYF
>14|TRBV5-1|TRBD2|.|TRBJ2-5
TGCGCCAGCAGCCTAACCGGGACTAGCGGGACCCAGTACTTC
CASSLTGTSGTQYF
>16|TRBV7-9|TRBD1|.|TRBJ1-2
TGTGCCAGCAGCCCCCGGGACAGGGACTCTAACTATGGCTACACCTTC
CASSPRDRDSNYGYTF
>15|TRBV28|TRBD1|.|TRBJ2-7
TGTGCCAGCAGGTCACCCGGGACAGGGATTTACGAGCAGTACTTC
CASRSPGTGIYEQYF
>15|TRBV27|TRBD1|once|TRBJ2-7
TGTGCCAGCAGTTTCGGGACAGGGGTCCTCTTCGAGCAGTACTTC
CASSFGTGVLFEQYF
>16|TRBV28|.|.|TRBJ1-4
TGTGCCAGCACCCTCTCTACGGACAGAGTTAATGAAAAACTGTTTTTT
CASTLSTDRVNEKLFF
>18|TRBV29-1|.|.|TRBJ2-4
TGCAGCGTTGCCCCCGGAAGCGTTGACAGATGGGGCATGGCCATTCAGTACTTC
CSVAPGSVDRWGMAIQYF
>12|TRBV5-4|TRBD1|few|TRBJ1-1
TGTGCCAGCAGCGTGACAGGGGGCATAGCTTTCTTT
CASSVTGGIAFF
>14|TRBV27|.|.|TRBJ2-5
TGTGCCAGCAGTTTATATACAGCTCAAGAGACCCAGTACTTC
CASSLYTAQETQYF
>13|TRBV27|.|.|TRBJ1-2
TGTGCCAGCAGTCAGCAAGGGACTTATGGCTACACCTTC
CASSQQGTYGYTF
>15|TRBV4-1|TRBD1|.|TRBJ1-1
TGCGCCAGCAGCCAGTTGGACAGGGATCACACTGAAGCTTTCTTT
CASSQLDRDHTEAFF
>13|TRBV27|.|.|TRBJ1-2
TGTGCCAGCGGGCCCGGGAGGGAGGGCGGCTACACCTTC
CASGPGREGGYTF
>20|TRBV5-1|TRBD2|few|TRBJ2-1
TGCGCCAGCAGCTTGGACCCCCTCCCCCTTCTAGCGGGAAAGTACAATGAGCAGTTCTTC
CASSLDPLPLLAGKYNEQFF
>17|TRBV28|.|.|TRBJ1-5
TGTGCCAGCAGTTTGGGGCAAAAGTTTCATAGCAATCAGCCCCAGCATTTT
CASSLGQKFHSNQPQHF
>13|TRBV14|.|.|TRBJ2-4
TGTGCCAGCAGCCAAGGAGGGTCAAACATTCAGTACTTC
CASSQGGSNIQYF
>15|TRBV15|.|.|TRBJ2-7
TGTGCCACCAGCAGAAAGACAGGAGCTACCTACGAGCAGTACTTC
CATSRKTGATYEQYF
>15|TRBV5-1|.|once|TRBJ2-6
TGCGCCAGCAGCCTTTTAGATTCTGGGGCCAACGTCCTGACTTTC
CASSLLDSGANVLTF
>17|TRBV7-8|.|.|TRBJ2-2
TGTGCCAGCAGCCTCCCCGGGGGTCAGCTCAACACCGGGGAGCTGTTTTTT
CASSLPGGQLNTGELFF